The 22 T cell receptor beta chains given below trace back to one sample, sequenced in a study of T cell responses to AZD1222 COVID-19 vaccine. Assay: immunoSEQ multiplex PCR; the TCRdb copy retains only in-frame clones and omits some. Altogether more than 95,000 clones are present, 80% to 95% being singletons, with the ten largest covering 0.85% to 1.3%. This specimen consisted of peripheral blood, obtained on day 0 of AZD1222 vaccination. These receptor sequences come from an adult in good health.

The gene calls are TRBV11-1 and TRBJ1-5, with 7 nucleotides matching TRBD1. CDR3 size: 16 residues. Unmatched junction bases numbered 8, after V lost 2 bases and J lost 4 bases. CDR1 and CDR2 from the germline V gene are SGHAT and FQDESV (reference sequence). CDR3: CASSLRETGSNQPQHF. In nucleotides, the CDR3 is TGTGCCAGCAGCTTACGGGAGACAGGGAGTAATCAGCCCCAGCATTTT.

This chain connects TRBV7-6 to TRBJ2-5; 10 bases fit TRBD2. V lost 5 bases to trimming and J lost 2 bases; unmatched junction nucleotides: 2. The germline V gene has CDR1 SGHVS and CDR2 FNYEAQ. The CDR3 contains 14 residues. The DNA of the CDR3 is TGTGCCAGCAGCCGACTAGCGGGTCAAGAGACCCAGTACTTC. Amino acids: CASSRLAGQETQYF.

The CDR3 loop reads CASSSARGDYEKLFF. As DNA, the CDR3 is TGTGCCAGCAGCTCGGCGAGAGGGGATTATGAAAAACTGTTTTTT. The V and J genes are TRBV5-4 and TRBJ1-4; weak D call: TRBD1 (5 bases). This CDR3 comprises 15 residues. V was cut by 3 bases and J by 6 bases, with 15 bases left in between. The germline V gene encodes CDR1 SGHNT and CDR2 YYREEE (reference sequence).

This clone was observed a few times. The rearrangement uses TRBV27 and TRBJ2-2; a possible D gene is TRBD1 (5 bases). Germline V gives CDR1 MNHEY, CDR2 SMNVEV (reference sequence). The CDR3 loop spans 16 amino acids. V lost 6 bases to trimming and J lost 0 bases, with 14 bases between them. This chain's CDR3 is CASSPRQLSNTGELFF. The CDR3 DNA reads as TGTGCCAGCAGCCCAAGACAGCTATCGAACACCGGGGAGCTGTTTTTT.

The J gene is TRBJ1-1, the V gene TRBV7-9; the D is unclear. Trimming removed 5 bases from V and 0 bases from J, with 16 bases in between. The CDR3 runs 16 residues. CDR1 and CDR2 from the germline V gene are SEHNR and FQNEAQ (reference sequence). The CDR3 bases are TGTGCCAGCAGCCCCCGGATACCTTCTTTGAACACTGAAGCTTTCTTT. Protein: CASSPRIPSLNTEAFF. The full variable domain, rest sourced from reference TRBV7-9 and TRBJ1-1, is DTGVSQNPRHKITKRGQNVTFRCDPISEHNRLYWYRQTLGQGPEFLTYFQNEAQLEKSRLLSDRFSAERPKGSFSTLEIQRTEQGDSAMYLCASSPRIPSLNTEAFFGQGTRLTVV.

The chain uses TRBV11-1 and TRBJ1-2; a possible D gene is TRBD1 (6 bases). V gave up 5 bases and J gave up 4 bases, with 14 bases separating them. Per the germline V gene, CDR1 is SGHAT and CDR2 is FQDESV (reference sequence). The CDR3 covers 14 residues. The CDR3: CASSPFGGGYGYTF. The CDR3 bases are TGTGCCAGCAGCCCCTTCGGGGGCGGCTATGGCTACACCTTC.

The V gene is TRBV6-2 or TRBV6-3, the J gene TRBJ2-2, with D uncertain. This CDR3 contains 17 residues. CDR1 is MNHEY and CDR2 is SVGEGT in the germline V gene. V was cut by 1 base and J by 0 bases, with 12 bases left in between. CDR3 coding DNA: TGTGCCAGCAGTTACTGGGCAATAGATACGAACACCGGGGAGCTGTTTTTT. This encodes CASSYWAIDTNTGELFF.

A word on this clone: Other DNA sequences in this sample translate to the same CDR3. This chain uses TRBV3-1 (or the pseudogene TRBV3-2) with TRBJ1-5, with unresolved D. V lost 2 bases and J 2 bases, leaving 4 bases between the germline ends. This CDR3 comprises 13 residues. Germline V gene sequence: CDR1 LGHDT, CDR2 YNNKEL (reference sequence). Written as DNA, the CDR3 is TGTGCCAGCAGCCAACGAGGCAATCAGCCCCAGCATTTT. This gives the protein CASSQRGNQPQHF.

This chain joins TRBV6-5 and TRBJ2-1, with TRBD1 as a possible D gene (5 bases). V lost 6 bases to trimming and J lost 4 bases, with 10 bases between them. The CDR3 contains 13 residues. Germline V gives CDR1 MNHEY, CDR2 SVGAGI. The CDR3 DNA is TGTGCCAGCAGAAGGGGTCGATACAATGAGCAGTTCTTC. Translation: CASRRGRYNEQFF.

J is TRBJ1-1 and V is TRBV10-3, with D perhaps matching TRBD1 (5 bases). The germline gives CDR1 ENHRY, CDR2 SYGVKD. V was shortened by 3 bases and J by 3 bases, with 11 bases between the two germline ends. The CDR3 is 14 residues long. CDR3 sequence reads: CAISDQGSHTEAFF. CDR3 coding DNA: TGTGCCATCAGTGATCAGGGAAGTCACACTGAAGCTTTCTTT.

This clone was detected only once. The chain joins TRBV2 to TRBJ1-5; no reliable D call. This CDR3 has 13 residues. Trimming removed 6 bases from V and 0 bases from J, with 6 bases in between. Germline lookup yields CDR1 SNHLY and CDR2 FYNNEI. The CDR3 region has the DNA TGTGCCAGCAGGTACTATAGCAATCAGCCCCAGCATTTT. It yields the protein CASRYYSNQPQHF.

The chain is built from TRBV5-4 and TRBJ2-5, with a possible D match to TRBD1 (6 bases). Germline V gives CDR1 SGHNT, CDR2 YYREEE (reference sequence). CDR3 length: 14 residues. Trimming removed 4 bases at V and 0 bases at J, with 10 bases between. The CDR3 DNA is TGTGCCAGCAGCGGCGCAGGGGACCAAGAGACCCAGTACTTC. Translation: CASSGAGDQETQYF.

This chain joins TRBV6-5 and TRBJ1-6, with D possibly TRBD1 on 5 matching bases. The V end lost 6 bases, the J end lost 9 bases, and 18 bases lay between the germline ends. CDR3 length: 15 residues. The V gene's germline CDR1 is MNHEY and CDR2 SVGAGI. The DNA for the CDR3 is TGTGCCAGCAGAGTAGGGACGCGAAATACTTCACCCCTCCACTTT. It specifies CASRVGTRNTSPLHF.

The genes are TRBV12-3 or TRBV12-4 and TRBJ2-1; D gene uncertain. CDR3 size: 13 residues. V lost 2 bases to trimming and J lost 6 bases, with 8 bases between them. The CDR3 reads CASSLQLFNEQFF. Here the CDR3 DNA reads TGTGCCAGCAGTTTACAACTATTCAATGAGCAGTTCTTC.

A note on this clone: The same CDR3 also results from other DNA sequences found in this sample. V usage is TRBV28 and J usage is TRBJ1-2; D is undetermined. Between the trimmed V and J ends, which lost 8 bases and 2 bases, there was a span of 3 bases. The germline V gene encodes CDR1 MDHEN and CDR2 SYDVKM. The CDR3 loop spans 10 amino acids. This CDR3 reads CASGNYGYTF. The CDR3 DNA follows: TGTGCCAGCGGAAACTATGGCTACACCTTC.

This chain joins TRBV19 and TRBJ1-2; no clear D. The V gene lost 10 bases and the J gene lost 6 bases, with 15 bases spanning the gap. The germline V gene has CDR1 LNHDA and CDR2 SQIVND (reference sequence). The CDR3 loop spans 12 amino acids. The CDR3 bases are TGTGCCACCACCCCGGGAGGACATGGCTACACCTTC. Translated, it gives CATTPGGHGYTF.

The rearrangement uses TRBV5-1 and TRBJ1-1; 9 bases align to TRBD1. Trimming at V came to 2 bases and at J to 1 base, leaving 0 bases not matched to a gene. Germline CDR1 and CDR2: SGHRS and YFSETQ. This CDR3 contains 14 residues. DNA for the CDR3: TGCGCCAGCAGCTTACAGGGGGCGAACACTGAAGCTTTCTTT. Protein product: CASSLQGANTEAFF.

V is TRBV9 and J is TRBJ1-5; TRBD1 aligns across 8 bases. After removal of 0 bases from V and 6 bases from J, the junction contained 8 bases not matched to a gene. The CDR3 totals 16 residues. Germline-derived CDR1 and CDR2 are SGDLS and YYNGEE. The CDR3 loop reads CASSVGSGQGGQPQHF. The CDR3 bases are TGTGCCAGCAGCGTAGGATCTGGACAGGGCGGTCAGCCCCAGCATTTT.

V is TRBV19 and J is TRBJ1-3; D call uncertain. V was pared by 0 bases and J by 0 bases, with 6 bases between. The CDR3 loop spans 15 amino acids. Looked up from germline, CDR1 is LNHDA and CDR2 is SQIVND (reference sequence). CDR3 nucleotides: TGTGCCAGTAGTATAGATCTTGGCTCTGGAAACACCATATATTTT. Amino acid sequence: CASSIDLGSGNTIYF.

The chain recombines TRBV6-1 with TRBJ2-3, with TRBD2 as a possible D gene (6 bases). This CDR3 is 15 amino acids long. Trimming removed 1 base at V and 0 bases at J, with 8 bases between. CDR1 is MNHNS, CDR2 SASEGT, per germline. CDR3 in DNA: TGTGCCAGCAGTGAAGTTGCGGGAAGCACAGATACGCAGTATTTT. Translating it yields CASSEVAGSTDTQYF.

This sequence joins TRBV13 and TRBJ1-4; maybe TRBD1 (5 bases). This CDR3 has 14 residues. Germline loops: CDR1 PRHDT, CDR2 FYEKMQ (reference sequence). Trimming stripped 5 bases from V and 4 bases from J, with 11 bases between. CDR3 bases: TGTGCCAGCAGCCGGGGACCGCTTAATGAAAAACTGTTTTTT. Encoded protein: CASSRGPLNEKLFF.

The chain uses TRBV5-1 and TRBJ1-1, with TRBD1 matching 8 bases. The CDR3 runs to 15 residues. Per germline, CDR1 SGHRS and CDR2 YFSETQ. J gave up 1 base and V 0 bases, and 2 bases lay outside the gene matches. CDR3 coding DNA: TGCGCCAGCAGCTTGGATGGACAGGGGAACACTGAAGCTTTCTTT. Encoded protein: CASSLDGQGNTEAFF.